The 22 T cell receptor beta chains listed next were all sequenced from one sample in a study of identical twins. In TCRdb, the 5' RACE reads were re-called with MiXCR into one record per CDR3 protein. This sample has roughly 480,000 distinct CDR3 sequences, with 20% to 25% found just once. The same specimen was also included in a second study, on T cells expressing NK-cell markers.

Sample: CD4+ T cells sorted from blood. The receptors were sampled from a woman aged 18 to 35 in good health.

This clonotype was seen more than once but under ten times. The chain recombines TRBV10-3 with TRBJ1-1, with a weak D call TRBD1 (6 bases). The germline V and J ends were trimmed by 7 bases and 3 bases, with 12 bases remaining between them. This CDR3 is built from 13 residues. Germline assignment: CDR1 ENHRY and CDR2 SYGVKD. DNA for the CDR3: TGTGCCATCACCCAGGGGATCGACACTGAAGCTTTCTTT. Amino acid sequence: CAITQGIDTEAFF.

This chain connects TRBV29-1 to TRBJ2-2, with D perhaps TRBD1 or TRBD2 (5 bases each). Germline CDR1 reads SQVTM; CDR2 reads ANQGSEA. The CDR3 sequence is 15 residues long. V was cut by 6 bases and J by 0 bases, with 14 bases left in between. Written as DNA, the CDR3 is TGCAGCGTGGCCCGGGGCAGCTCGAACACCGGGGAGCTGTTTTTT. This sequence encodes CSVARGSSNTGELFF.

This clonotype has just a few counts. This rearrangement joins TRBV5-6 to TRBJ1-6; D is undetermined. CDR1 and CDR2 from the germline V gene are SGHDT and YYEEEE. The CDR3 totals 14 residues. V lost 4 bases and J lost 9, with 14 bases in between. The CDR3 is CASSQGRRASPLHF. DNA for the CDR3: TGTGCCAGCAGCCAAGGGAGAAGGGCTTCACCCCTCCACTTT.

This chain connects TRBV10-3 to TRBJ1-1; tentative D call: TRBD1 (6 bases). Germline CDR1 reads ENHRY; CDR2 reads SYGVKD. This CDR3 contains 12 residues. With 6 bases removed from V and 7 bases from J, the gap between germline ends came to 12 bases. Here the CDR3 DNA reads TGTGCCATCAGGGGACAAGAATATGAAGCTTTCTTT. This codes for CAIRGQEYEAFF.

The CDR3, as DNA: TGTGCCAGCAGCCGTAGACCGGAGAGCACAGATACGCAGTATTTT. This gives the protein CASSRRPESTDTQYF. The V call is TRBV11-3, the J call TRBJ2-3; D remains unclear. V dropped 5 bases and J dropped 0 bases, with 12 bases sitting between them. CDR1 is SGHNT and CDR2 is YENEEA in the germline V gene. The CDR3 is made up of 15 amino acids.

The rearrangement uses TRBV15 and TRBJ2-2; possible D gene TRBD1, 6 bases. V shed 4 bases and J shed 4 bases, with 13 bases lying between them. The CDR3 sequence is 15 residues long. Germline CDR1 LNHNV, CDR2 YYDKDF (reference sequence). CDR3 sequence reads: CATSIGAGATGELFF. The CDR3 bases are TGTGCCACCAGCATAGGAGCAGGGGCCACCGGGGAGCTGTTTTTT.

This clonotype was observed many times. The chain employs TRBV11-2 and TRBJ1-2, with D unclear. Per the germline V gene, CDR1 is SGHAT and CDR2 is FQNNGV. CDR3 length equals 13 residues. Between the trimmed V and J ends, which lost 7 bases and 2 bases, there was a span of 11 bases. This CDR3 reads CASTPQPNYGYTF. The DNA of the CDR3 is TGTGCCAGCACCCCCCAGCCAAACTATGGCTACACCTTC.

This chain joins TRBV5-1 and TRBJ2-1; TRBD1 matches at 8 bases. Germline V lookup: CDR1 SGHRS, CDR2 YFSETQ. This CDR3 contains 16 residues. V gave up 2 bases and J gave up 7 bases; unmatched junction bases: 11. CDR3 in DNA: TGCGCCAGCAGCTTATTGGCAGGGGGCTTTCAAAATGAGCAGTTCTTC. The encoded protein is CASSLLAGGFQNEQFF.

The chain couples TRBV27 to TRBJ1-2; 9 bases align to TRBD1. This CDR3 has 16 residues. Germline-derived CDR1 and CDR2 are MNHEY and SMNVEV (reference sequence). The ends lost 6 bases at V and 8 bases at J; junction bases unmatched: 16. The DNA for the CDR3 is TGTGCCAGCAGCCCGATGGGACAGGGCCTCTTCGTCGGCTACACCTTC. As protein: CASSPMGQGLFVGYTF.

This clonotype turned up a few times. V and J are TRBV2 and TRBJ2-5; D could derive from TRBD1 or TRBD2 (5 bases each). V was clipped by 5 bases and J by 0 bases, with 10 bases between them. In germline, CDR1 is SNHLY, CDR2 FYNNEI. This CDR3 is built from 14 residues. The DNA for the CDR3 is TGTGCCAGCAGTATCGGGGCCTACCAAGAGACCCAGTACTTC. Its protein is CASSIGAYQETQYF.

This sequence joins TRBV29-1 and TRBJ1-2; unclear D gene. CDR3 length: 12 residues. Germline CDR1 SQVTM, CDR2 ANQGSEA. The V end was cut by 4 bases, the J end by 7 bases, with 13 bases between. The CDR3, as DNA: TGCAGCGTTGTAGAGGCAGGTAGTGGCTACACCTTC. This encodes CSVVEAGSGYTF.

This clonotype was seen a single time. J is TRBJ1-4 and V is TRBV20-1, with D possibly TRBD1 on 6 matching bases. The CDR3 has 16 amino acids. V was cut by 0 bases and J by 3 bases, with 14 bases left in between. Germline CDR1 reads DFQATT; CDR2 reads SNEGSKA (reference sequence). The CDR3 coding sequence is TGCAGTGCTAGAGATCTAGGGGGGCTGGCTAATGAAAAACTGTTTTTT. Its protein is CSARDLGGLANEKLFF.

This chain uses TRBV12-3 or TRBV12-4 with TRBJ2-5; D is undetermined. The CDR3 is made up of 14 amino acids. V was cut by 5 bases and J by 7 bases, with 17 bases left in between. CDR3 bases: TGTGCCAGCAGTCACCGGACGGAGACCGGGACCCAGTACTTC. It is translated as CASSHRTETGTQYF.

This clonotype was recorded a few times. This chain uses TRBV20-1 with TRBJ2-1; 10 positions match TRBD2. Per germline, CDR1 DFQATT and CDR2 SNEGSKA (reference sequence). CDR3 length: 15 amino acids. V gave up 6 bases and J gave up 9 bases; unmatched junction bases: 14. This CDR3 is CSAINIAGGQGEQFF. DNA of the CDR3: TGCAGTGCCATTAATATAGCGGGAGGTCAGGGTGAGCAGTTCTTC.

V usage is TRBV4-3 and J usage is TRBJ2-7; TRBD2 might be the D (5 bases). V was clipped by 0 bases and J by 4 bases, with 16 bases between them. Germline lookup yields CDR1 LGHNA and CDR2 YSLEER. CDR3 size: 16 residues. CDR3 DNA: TGCGCCAGCAGCCAAGACCCGGCCGGGATCGCGTACGAGCAGTACTTC. This translates into CASSQDPAGIAYEQYF.

V usage is TRBV20-1 and J usage is TRBJ2-1; 13 bases agree with TRBD2. The CDR3 sequence is 15 residues long. Germline assignment: CDR1 DFQATT and CDR2 SNEGSKA (reference sequence). After removal of 5 bases from V and 8 bases from J, the junction contained 9 bases not matched to a gene. CDR3 in amino acids: CSAGAGTSGVYEQFF. The DNA of the CDR3 is TGCAGTGCTGGCGCCGGGACTAGCGGGGTCTATGAGCAGTTCTTC.

The chain employs TRBV5-1 and TRBJ2-1, with 11 bases matching TRBD2. The CDR3 length is 14 residues. Losses at the gene ends were 7 bases for V and 5 bases for J; bases not matched to a gene: 5. From germline, CDR1 is SGHRS and CDR2 YFSETQ. The CDR3 here is CASRGLAENNEQFF. CDR3 nucleotides: TGCGCCAGCCGGGGACTAGCGGAGAACAATGAGCAGTTCTTC.

The sample holds a few counts of this clonotype. V usage is TRBV2 and J usage is TRBJ2-3; TRBD2 is a possible D gene (5 bases). The CDR3 runs to 15 residues. Per the germline V gene, CDR1 is SNHLY and CDR2 is FYNNEI. V was shortened by 3 bases and J by 1 base, with 11 bases between the two germline ends. The CDR3 DNA follows: TGTGCCAGCAGTGAGGGGTGGCGGGGCACAGATACGCAGTATTTT. The encoded protein is CASSEGWRGTDTQYF.

This chain joins TRBV7-3 and TRBJ1-2; D is ambiguous. The germline V gene has CDR1 SGHTA and CDR2 FQGTGA. This CDR3 contains 13 residues. Trimming cost V 1 base and J 7 bases, with 10 bases left between them. The CDR3 here is CASSLNGIFGYTF. CDR3 DNA: TGTGCCAGCAGCTTAAATGGTATATTTGGCTACACCTTC.

This chain links TRBV12-3 or TRBV12-4 with TRBJ2-1, with 8 nucleotides matching TRBD2. V shed 3 bases and J 8 bases; nucleotides not matched to a gene: 6. The CDR3 runs 14 residues. CDR3 sequence (DNA): TGTGCCAGCAGTTTCCGTCGGGAGGGCCATGAGCAGTTCTTC. It encodes CASSFRREGHEQFF.

This clonotype was observed a handful of times. The chain employs TRBV11-1 and TRBJ2-1; 12 bases map to TRBD2. CDR1 SGHAT and CDR2 FQDESV come from the germline V gene (reference sequence). The CDR3 extends over 20 amino acids. With V trimmed by 5 bases and J by 3 bases, 17 bases remained unmatched. The CDR3 sequence is CASSQGLVLAGGWSYNEQFF. CDR3 DNA sequence: TGTGCCAGCAGCCAAGGCCTCGTCCTAGCGGGGGGGTGGAGCTACAATGAGCAGTTCTTC.

This chain connects TRBV20-1 to TRBJ2-2; D might be TRBD2 (5 bases). This CDR3 has 14 amino acids. Germline values: CDR1 DFQATT, CDR2 SNEGSKA (reference sequence). V lost 0 bases and J lost 3, with 8 bases in between. The CDR3 is CSARDRRHTGELFF. CDR3 DNA: TGCAGTGCTAGAGATCGGAGGCACACCGGGGAGCTGTTTTTT.